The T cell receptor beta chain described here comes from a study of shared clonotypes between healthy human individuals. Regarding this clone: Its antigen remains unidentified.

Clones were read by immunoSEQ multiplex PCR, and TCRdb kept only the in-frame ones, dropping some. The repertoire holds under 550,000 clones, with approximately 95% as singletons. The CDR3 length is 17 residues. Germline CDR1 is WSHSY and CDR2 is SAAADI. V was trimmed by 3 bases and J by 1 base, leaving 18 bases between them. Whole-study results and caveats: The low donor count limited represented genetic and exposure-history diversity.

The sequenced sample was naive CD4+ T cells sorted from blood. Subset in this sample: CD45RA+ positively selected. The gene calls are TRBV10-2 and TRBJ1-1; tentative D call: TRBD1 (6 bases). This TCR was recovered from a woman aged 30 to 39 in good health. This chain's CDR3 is CASSEAGGWETNTEAFF. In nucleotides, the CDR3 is TGCGCCAGCAGTGAAGCGGGGGGCTGGGAGACGAACACTGAAGCTTTCTTT.